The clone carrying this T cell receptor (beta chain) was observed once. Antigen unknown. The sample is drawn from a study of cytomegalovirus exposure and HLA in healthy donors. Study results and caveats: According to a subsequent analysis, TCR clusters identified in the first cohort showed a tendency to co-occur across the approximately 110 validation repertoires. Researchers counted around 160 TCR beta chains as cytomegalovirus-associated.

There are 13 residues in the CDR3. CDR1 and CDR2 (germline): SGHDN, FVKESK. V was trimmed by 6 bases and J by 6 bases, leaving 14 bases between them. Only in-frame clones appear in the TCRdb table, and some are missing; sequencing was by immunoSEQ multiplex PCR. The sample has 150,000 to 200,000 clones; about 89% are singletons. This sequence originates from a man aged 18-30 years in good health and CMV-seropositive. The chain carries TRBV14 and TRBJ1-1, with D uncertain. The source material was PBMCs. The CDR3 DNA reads TGTGCCAGCAGTCAAACCGGGGTGGCTGAAGCTTTCTTT. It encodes CASSQTGVAEAFF.